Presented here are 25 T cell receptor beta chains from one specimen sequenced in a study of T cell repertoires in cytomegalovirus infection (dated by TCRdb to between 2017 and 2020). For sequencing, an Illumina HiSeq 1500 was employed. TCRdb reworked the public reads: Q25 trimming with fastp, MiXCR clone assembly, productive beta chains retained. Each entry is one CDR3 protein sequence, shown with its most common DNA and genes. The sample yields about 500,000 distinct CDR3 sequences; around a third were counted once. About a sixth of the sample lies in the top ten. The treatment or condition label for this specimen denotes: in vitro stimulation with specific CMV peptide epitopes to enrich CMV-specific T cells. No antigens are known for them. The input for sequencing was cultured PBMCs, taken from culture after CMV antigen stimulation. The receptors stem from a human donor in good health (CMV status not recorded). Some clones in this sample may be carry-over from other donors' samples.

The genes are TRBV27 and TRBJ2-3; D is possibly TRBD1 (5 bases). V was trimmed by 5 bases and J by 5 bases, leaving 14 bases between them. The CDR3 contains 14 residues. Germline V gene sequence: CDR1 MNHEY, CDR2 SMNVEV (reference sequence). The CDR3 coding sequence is TGTGCCAGCAGTCCCGGCAGGGTAGTAGATACGCAGTATTTT. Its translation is CASSPGRVVDTQYF.

The DNA for the CDR3 is TGTGCCAGCACCCCAGGGGGGCAGGACCGGGACCTCCCTTGGCCCAATCAGCCCCAGCATTTT. Protein: CASTPGGQDRDLPWPNQPQHF. This rearrangement joins TRBV5-5 to TRBJ1-5, with 7 bases fitting TRBD1. The germline V gene encodes CDR1 SGHKS and CDR2 YYEKEE (reference sequence). The junction had 27 bases not matched to a gene; V was cut back by 6 bases and J by 3 bases. The CDR3 covers 21 residues.

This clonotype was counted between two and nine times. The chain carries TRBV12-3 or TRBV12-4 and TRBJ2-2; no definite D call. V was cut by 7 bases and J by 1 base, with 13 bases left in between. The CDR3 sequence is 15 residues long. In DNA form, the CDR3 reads TGTGCCAGCACCACCTTTGGGGTGAACACCGGGGAGCTGTTTTTT. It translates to CASTTFGVNTGELFF.

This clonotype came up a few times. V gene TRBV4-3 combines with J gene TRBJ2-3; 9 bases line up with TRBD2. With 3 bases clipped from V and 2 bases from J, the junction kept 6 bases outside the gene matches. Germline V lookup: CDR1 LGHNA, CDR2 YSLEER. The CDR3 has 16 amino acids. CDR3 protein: CASSQLGTSHTDTQYF. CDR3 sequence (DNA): TGCGCCAGCAGCCAGCTCGGGACTAGCCACACAGATACGCAGTATTTT.

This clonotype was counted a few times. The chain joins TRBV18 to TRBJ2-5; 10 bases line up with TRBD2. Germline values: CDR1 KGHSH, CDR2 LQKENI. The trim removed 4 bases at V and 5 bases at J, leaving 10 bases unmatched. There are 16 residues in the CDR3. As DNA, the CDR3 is TGTGCCAGCTCACTCGGACTAGCGGCCCTAGGGGAGACCCAGTACTTC. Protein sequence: CASSLGLAALGETQYF.

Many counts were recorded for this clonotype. CDR3 nucleotides: TGTGCCAGCAGCTGGACAGGGATGGGAACTGAAGCTTTCTTT. Translated: CASSWTGMGTEAFF. The rearrangement joins TRBV7-2 to TRBJ1-1; 8 nucleotides agree with TRBD1. V lost 4 bases, J lost 5 bases, and 6 bases stayed unmatched. Germline CDR1 SGHTA, CDR2 FQGNSA. The CDR3 has 14 residues.

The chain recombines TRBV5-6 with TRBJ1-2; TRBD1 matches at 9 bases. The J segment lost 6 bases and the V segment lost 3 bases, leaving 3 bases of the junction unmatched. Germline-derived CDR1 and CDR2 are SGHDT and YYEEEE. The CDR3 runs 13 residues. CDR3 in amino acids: CASSWTGANGYTF. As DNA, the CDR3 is TGTGCCAGCAGCTGGACAGGGGCTAATGGCTACACCTTC. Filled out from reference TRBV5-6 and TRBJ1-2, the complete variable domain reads DAGVTQSPTHLIKTRGQQVTLRCSPKSGHDTVSWYQQALGQGPQFIFQYYEEEERQRGNFPDRFSGHQFPNYSSELNVNALLLGDSALYLCASSWTGANGYTFGSGTRLTVV.

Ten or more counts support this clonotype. This chain's CDR3 is CASSESSGRGTDTQYF. Written as DNA, the CDR3 is TGCGCCAGCAGCGAAAGTAGCGGGAGAGGCACAGATACGCAGTATTTT. V is TRBV4-1 and J is TRBJ2-3; 9 bases fit TRBD2. The J segment lost 1 base and the V segment lost 5 bases, leaving 7 bases of the junction unmatched. Germline V gene lookup returns CDR1 MGHRA and CDR2 YSYEKL. The CDR3 is 16 amino acids.

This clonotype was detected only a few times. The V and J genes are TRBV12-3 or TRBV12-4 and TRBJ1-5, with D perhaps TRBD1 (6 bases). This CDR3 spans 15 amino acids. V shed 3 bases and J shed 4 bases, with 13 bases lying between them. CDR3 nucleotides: TGTGCCAGCAGTTTGGGGGGGGGCAGAAATCAGCCCCAGCATTTT. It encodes CASSLGGGRNQPQHF.

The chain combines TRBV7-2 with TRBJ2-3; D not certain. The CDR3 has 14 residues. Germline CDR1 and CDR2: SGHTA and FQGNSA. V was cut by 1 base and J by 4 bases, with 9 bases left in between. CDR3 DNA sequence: TGTGCCAGCAGCTTAGGTACTTTCGCAGATACGCAGTATTTT. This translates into CASSLGTFADTQYF.

This CDR3 is CASSLRGGIPSGSGVNTGELFF. The CDR3, as DNA: TGTGCCAGCAGCTTACGGGGGGGAATTCCTAGCGGGAGTGGAGTGAACACCGGGGAGCTGTTTTTT. The chain is built from TRBV11-2 and TRBJ2-2, with 10 bases identical to TRBD2. The CDR3 spans 22 residues. Trimming took 2 bases from V and 1 from J; bases not matched to a gene: 19. Germline CDR1 SGHAT, CDR2 FQNNGV.

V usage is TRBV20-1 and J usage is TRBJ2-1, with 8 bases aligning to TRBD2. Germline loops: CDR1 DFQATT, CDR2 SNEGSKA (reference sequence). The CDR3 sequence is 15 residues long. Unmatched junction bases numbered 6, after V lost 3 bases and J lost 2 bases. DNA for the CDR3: TGCAGTGCTAGCGCGACTAGCGAGACCTACAATGAGCAGTTCTTC. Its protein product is CSASATSETYNEQFF.

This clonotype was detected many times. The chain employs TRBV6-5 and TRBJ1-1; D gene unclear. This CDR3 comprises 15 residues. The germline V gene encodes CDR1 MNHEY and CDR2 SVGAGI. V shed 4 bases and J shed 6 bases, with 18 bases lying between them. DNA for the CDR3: TGTGCCAGCAGTTTCCTTAAAACAGTAAGCTCTGAAGCTTTCTTT. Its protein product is CASSFLKTVSSEAFF.

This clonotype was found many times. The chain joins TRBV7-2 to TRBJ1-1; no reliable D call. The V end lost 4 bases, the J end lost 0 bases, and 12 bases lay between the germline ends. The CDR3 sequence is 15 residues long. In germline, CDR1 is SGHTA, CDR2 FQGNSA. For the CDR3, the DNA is TGTGCCAGCAGCTCTCGCCAGGCTATGAACACTGAAGCTTTCTTT. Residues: CASSSRQAMNTEAFF. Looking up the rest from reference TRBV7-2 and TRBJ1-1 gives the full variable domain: GAGVSQSPSNKVTEKGKDVELRCDPISGHTALYWYRQSLGQGLEFLIYFQGNSAPDKSGLPSDRFSAERTGGSVSTLTIQRTQQEDSAVYLCASSSRQAMNTEAFFGQGTRLTVV.

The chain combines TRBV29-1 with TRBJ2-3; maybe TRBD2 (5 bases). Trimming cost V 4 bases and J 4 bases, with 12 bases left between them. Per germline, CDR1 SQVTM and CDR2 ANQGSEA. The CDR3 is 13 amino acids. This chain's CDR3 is CSVVGRFADTQYF. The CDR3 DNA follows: TGCAGCGTTGTGGGGAGATTCGCAGATACGCAGTATTTT.

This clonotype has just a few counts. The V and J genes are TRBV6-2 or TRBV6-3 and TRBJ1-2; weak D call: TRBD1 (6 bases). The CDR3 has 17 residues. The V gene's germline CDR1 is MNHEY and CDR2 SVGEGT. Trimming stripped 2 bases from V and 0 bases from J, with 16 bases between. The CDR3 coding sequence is TGTGCCAGCAGTTACGGGGACACCGCAGATACTAACTATGGCTACACCTTC. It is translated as CASSYGDTADTNYGYTF.

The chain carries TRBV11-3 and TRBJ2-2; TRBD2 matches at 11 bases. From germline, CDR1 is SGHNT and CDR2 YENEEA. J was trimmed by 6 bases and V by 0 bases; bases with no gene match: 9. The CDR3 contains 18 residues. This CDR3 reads CASSLDSGRANFAGELFF. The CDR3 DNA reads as TGTGCCAGCAGCTTAGATAGCGGGAGGGCCAATTTCGCCGGGGAGCTGTTTTTT.

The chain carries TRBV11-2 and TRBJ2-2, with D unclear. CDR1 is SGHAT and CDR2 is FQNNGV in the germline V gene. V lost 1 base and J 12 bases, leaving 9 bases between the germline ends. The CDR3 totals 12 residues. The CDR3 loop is CASSLGVAKLFF. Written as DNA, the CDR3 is TGTGCCAGCAGCTTAGGGGTGGCGAAGCTGTTTTTT.

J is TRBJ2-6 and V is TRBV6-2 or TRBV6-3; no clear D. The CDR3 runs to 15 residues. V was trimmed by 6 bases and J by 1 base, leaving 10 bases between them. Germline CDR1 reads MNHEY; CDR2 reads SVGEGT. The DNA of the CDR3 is TGTGCCAGCAGAAAGACTTTGTCTGGGGCCAACGTCCTGACTTTC. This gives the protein CASRKTLSGANVLTF.

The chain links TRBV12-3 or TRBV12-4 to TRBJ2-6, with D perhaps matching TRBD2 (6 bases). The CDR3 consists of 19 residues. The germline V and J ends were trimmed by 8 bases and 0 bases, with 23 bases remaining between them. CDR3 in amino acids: CASSWGGRLFSSGANVLTF. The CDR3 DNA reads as TGTGCCAGCTCCTGGGGAGGAAGGTTATTCAGCTCTGGGGCCAACGTCCTGACTTTC.

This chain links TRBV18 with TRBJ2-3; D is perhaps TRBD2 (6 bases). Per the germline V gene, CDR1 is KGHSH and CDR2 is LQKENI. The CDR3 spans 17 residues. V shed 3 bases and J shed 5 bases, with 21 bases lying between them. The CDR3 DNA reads TGTGCCAGCTCACCCCTCCCGGGGACTTTTACACAAGATACGCAGTATTTT. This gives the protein CASSPLPGTFTQDTQYF.

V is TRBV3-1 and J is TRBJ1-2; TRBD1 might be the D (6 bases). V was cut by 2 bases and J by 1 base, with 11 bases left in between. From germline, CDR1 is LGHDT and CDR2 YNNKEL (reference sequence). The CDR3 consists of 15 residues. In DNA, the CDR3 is TGTGCCAGCAGCCAATATCAGGGGCTTAACTATGGCTACACCTTC. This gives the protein CASSQYQGLNYGYTF.

Here the CDR3 DNA reads TGTGCCATCAGTGAACGGGCGACTAGCGGCACAGATACGCAGTATTTT. Its translation: CAISERATSGTDTQYF. The chain is built from TRBV10-3 and TRBJ2-3; TRBD2 matches 8 bases. The CDR3 has 16 amino acids. J lost 1 base, V lost 3 bases, and 6 bases had no gene match. The germline V gene encodes CDR1 ENHRY and CDR2 SYGVKD.

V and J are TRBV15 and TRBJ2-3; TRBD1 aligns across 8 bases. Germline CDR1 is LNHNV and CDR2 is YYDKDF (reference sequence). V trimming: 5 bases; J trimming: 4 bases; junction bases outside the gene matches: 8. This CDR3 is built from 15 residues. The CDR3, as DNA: TGTGCCACCAGCGAAGGACAGGGAGAGTCAGATACGCAGTATTTT. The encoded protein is CATSEGQGESDTQYF. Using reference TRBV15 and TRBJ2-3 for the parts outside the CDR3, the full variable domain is DAMVIQNPRYQVTQFGKPVTLSCSQTLNHNVMYWYQQKSSQAPKLLFHYYDKDFNNEADTPDNFQSRRPNTSFCFLDIRSPGLGDTAMYLCATSEGQGESDTQYFGPGTRLTVL.

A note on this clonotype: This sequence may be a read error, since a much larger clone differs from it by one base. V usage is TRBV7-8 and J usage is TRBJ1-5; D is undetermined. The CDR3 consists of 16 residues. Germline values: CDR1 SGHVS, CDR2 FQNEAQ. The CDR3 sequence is CANSFASGRGNQPQHF. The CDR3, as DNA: TGTGCCAACAGCTTTGCAAGCGGACGGGGAAATCAGCCCCAGCATTTT.